This T cell receptor beta chain was profiled in a study of OX40 agonist ivuxolimab in advanced cancers. TCRdb's copy holds only in-frame clones and misses some; the assay was immunoSEQ multiplex PCR. The sample consists of around 62,000 clones, about 85% of them appearing once. From germline, CDR1 is SGHRS and CDR2 YFSETQ. Germline trimming cut 2 bases from V and 5 bases from J; bases unmatched to any gene: 2. The CDR3 consists of 14 residues. The chain recombines TRBV5-1 with TRBJ1-5; 9 bases line up with TRBD1. The TCR comes from an adult with an advanced solid tumor such as melanoma, head and neck, liver or kidney cancer. Sequences were derived from CD4+ or CD8+ T cells sorted from blood, sampled in a trial of the OX40 agonist ivuxolimab. In DNA form, the CDR3 reads TGCGCCAGCAGCTTTACAGGGGGCGATCAGCCCCAGCATTTT. It translates to CASSFTGGDQPQHF.